The 7 T cell receptor beta chains in this list originate from one sample, sequenced in a study of T cells in Graves' hyperthyroidism and ophthalmopathy. TCR beta CDR3 regions were amplified from RNA. Carried out on the TCR CDR3, a first-round RT-PCR used the HTBI primer set. MiXCR, run by TCRdb on the multiplex PCR reads, gives a single entry per CDR3 protein. The sample lists 450,000 to 650,000 distinct CDR3 sequences, 17% seen once, with 17% in the top ten. The sample was blood. These receptors all come from a woman younger than 35 with Graves' ophthalmopathy.

This clonotype was counted at least ten times. The V gene is TRBV2, the J gene TRBJ1-1; D gene uncertain. This CDR3 has 15 amino acids. The V and J ends lost 7 bases and 1 base respectively, with 16 bases between them. Germline assignment: CDR1 SNHLY and CDR2 FYNNEI. CDR3 nucleotides: TGTGCCAGCATGGATAGCGTTCAGGAGAACACTGAAGCTTTCTTT. It translates to CASMDSVQENTEAFF. Full variable domain (missing parts from reference TRBV2 and TRBJ1-1): EPEVTQTPSHQVTQMGQEVILRCVPISNHLYFYWYRQILGQKVEFLVSFYNNEISEKSEIFDDQFSVERPDGSNFTLKIRSTKLEDSAMYFCASMDSVQENTEAFFGQGTRLTVV.

This clonotype was counted ten times or more. The gene calls are TRBV7-2 and TRBJ2-5; no reliable D call. Germline CDR1 is SGHTA and CDR2 is FQGNSA. The CDR3 is 12 residues long. The V end was cut by 2 bases, the J end by 7 bases, with 8 bases between. Here the CDR3 DNA reads TGTGCCAGCAGCTTATACTCGGGGACCCAGTACTTC. It encodes CASSLYSGTQYF.

This clonotype has a count of ten or more. The chain joins TRBV2 to TRBJ1-2; 7 bases agree with TRBD1. After removal of 5 bases from V and 7 bases from J, the junction contained 16 bases not matched to a gene. In germline, CDR1 is SNHLY, CDR2 FYNNEI. The CDR3 has 16 residues. Written as DNA, the CDR3 is TGTGCCAGCAGTCTAGGGGGCCCAGCCTTTCTACGTGGCTACACCTTC. It translates to CASSLGGPAFLRGYTF.

CDR3 residues: CASSFRGRGWLTTEAFF. The CDR3, as DNA: TGTGCCAGCAGTTTTAGGGGCAGGGGGTGGTTAACCACTGAAGCTTTCTTT. The rearrangement uses TRBV11-1 and TRBJ1-1; 7 nucleotides match TRBD1. The trim removed 6 bases at V and 4 bases at J, leaving 17 bases unmatched. The CDR3 runs to 17 residues. Germline V gene data show CDR1 as SGHAT and CDR2 as FQDESV (reference sequence).

The gene calls are TRBV4-3 and TRBJ2-1, with 9 bases matching TRBD2. CDR1 LGHNA and CDR2 YSLEER come from the germline V gene. This CDR3 comprises 18 residues. V lost 0 bases to trimming and J lost 6 bases; unmatched junction nucleotides: 12. CDR3 coding DNA: TGCGCCAGCAGCCAAGATGGAGGGTTGCTAGCGGGGTTCAATGAGCAGTTCTTC. It specifies CASSQDGGLLAGFNEQFF.

The rearrangement joins TRBV6-5 to TRBJ1-4; no clear D gene. Germline V CDR1 and CDR2: MNHEY, SVGAGI. CDR3 length: 21 amino acids. The V end lost 2 bases, the J end lost 6 bases, and 31 bases lay between the germline ends. CDR3 loop: CASSYPLPSRYRREGYEKLFF. Here the CDR3 DNA reads TGTGCCAGCAGTTACCCATTGCCCTCTCGCTATCGGCGGGAAGGGTATGAAAAACTGTTTTTT.

The V call is TRBV7-9, the J call TRBJ2-3, with 13 bases lining up with TRBD2. The CDR3 consists of 16 residues. V lost 5 bases, J lost 5 bases, and 7 bases stayed unmatched. Germline V gives CDR1 SEHNR, CDR2 FQNEAQ (reference sequence). The CDR3 bases are TGTGCCAGCAGCGCCCTACTAGCGGGGGGGCTAGATACGCAGTATTTT. This codes for CASSALLAGGLDTQYF.